These 29 T cell receptor beta chains came from one sample sequenced in a study of T cells in Graves' hyperthyroidism and ophthalmopathy. RNA transcripts yielded amplified TCR beta CDR3 regions. The HTBI set primed first-round TCR CDR3 RT-PCR. TCRdb re-analysed the multiplex PCR reads in MiXCR, keeping a single row per CDR3 protein. The sample has under 400,000 distinct CDR3 sequences; approximately 18% are singletons. Sequencing was performed on blood. The receptors shown here come from a woman in her 50s with Graves' hyperthyroidism.

This clonotype was observed a handful of times. The chain employs TRBV7-2 and TRBJ1-2; perhaps TRBD1 as D (5 bases). Germline lookup yields CDR1 SGHTA and CDR2 FQGNSA. The CDR3 has 15 residues. V lost 5 bases and J 4 bases, leaving 17 bases between the germline ends. The CDR3 here is CASSQDRGLAYGYTF. In DNA, the CDR3 is TGTGCCAGCAGCCAAGATCGGGGACTGGCCTATGGCTACACCTTC.

This clonotype was detected many times. The rearrangement joins TRBV12-3 or TRBV12-4 to TRBJ2-7; D is ambiguous. Between the trimmed V and J ends, which lost 5 bases and 5 bases, there was a span of 10 bases. This CDR3 has 12 residues. This chain's CDR3 is CASSETSDEQYF. CDR3 bases: TGTGCCAGCAGTGAAACCTCAGACGAGCAGTACTTC.

In its sample, this clonotype was seen many times. The chain combines TRBV20-1 with TRBJ1-1; 8 bases agree with TRBD1. From germline, CDR1 is DFQATT and CDR2 SNEGSKA (reference sequence). The CDR3 has 13 amino acids. V lost 6 bases to trimming and J lost 1 base; unmatched junction nucleotides: 4. The CDR3 here is CSARTGKNTEAFF. Here the CDR3 DNA reads TGCAGTGCCCGGACAGGGAAGAACACTGAAGCTTTCTTT.

The rearrangement uses TRBV27 and TRBJ2-5; D is unclear. This CDR3 has 14 residues. Germline lookup yields CDR1 MNHEY and CDR2 SMNVEV (reference sequence). V was shortened by 4 bases and J by 1 base, with 10 bases between the two germline ends. The CDR3, as DNA: TGTGCCAGCAGTTACCTGGGGTCCCAAGAGACCCAGTACTTC. Protein: CASSYLGSQETQYF.

The CDR3 region is CSARMGLAGEKYTGELFF. The CDR3 DNA is TGCAGTGCTAGAATGGGACTAGCGGGAGAGAAGTACACCGGGGAGCTGTTTTTT. The chain has TRBV20-1 and TRBJ2-2, with 14 bases identical to TRBD2. Germline V lookup: CDR1 DFQATT, CDR2 SNEGSKA (reference sequence). This CDR3 contains 18 residues. Trimming at V came to 2 bases and at J to 3 bases, leaving 8 bases not matched to a gene.

This clonotype was seen a handful of times. The rearrangement links TRBV10-2 to TRBJ2-3; 14 bases map to TRBD2. Germline assignment: CDR1 WSHSY and CDR2 SAAADI. This CDR3 comprises 13 residues. V was pared by 4 bases and J by 10 bases, with 1 base of the junction left unmatched. CDR3 DNA: TGCGCCAGCAGTGGGGGACTAGCGGGGGCGCAGTATTTT. Its protein product is CASSGGLAGAQYF.

The rearrangement joins TRBV2 to TRBJ2-2; D may be TRBD2 (5 bases). Per germline, CDR1 SNHLY and CDR2 FYNNEI. V lost 4 bases, J lost 7 bases, and 7 bases lay in between. The CDR3 length is 12 residues. The DNA for the CDR3 is TGTGCCAGCAGTGTCCGGGACGGGGAGCTGTTTTTT. Translated, it gives CASSVRDGELFF.

The chain has TRBV7-2 and TRBJ2-7; TRBD1 is a possible D gene (6 bases). Germline V gene lookup returns CDR1 SGHTA and CDR2 FQGNSA. V lost 3 bases to trimming and J lost 0 bases, with 21 bases between them. The CDR3 has 18 residues. CDR3 nucleotide sequence: TGTGCCAGCAGCTTGGACAGTCTGCGTGGGCCGCCCTCCTACGAGCAGTACTTC. It specifies CASSLDSLRGPPSYEQYF.

This rearrangement joins TRBV10-1 to TRBJ1-1, with 9 bases matching TRBD1. The CDR3 spans 14 residues. V lost 0 bases to trimming and J lost 6 bases; unmatched junction nucleotides: 2. The V gene's germline CDR1 is WNHNN and CDR2 SYGVQD (reference sequence). CDR3 in DNA: TGCGCCAGCAGTGAGTCGGACAGGGGCTCTGAAGCTTTCTTT. This encodes CASSESDRGSEAFF.

The chain combines TRBV2 with TRBJ1-3, with D maybe TRBD1 (6 bases). CDR1 is SNHLY, CDR2 FYNNEI, per germline. The V and J ends lost 6 bases and 4 bases respectively, with 10 bases between them. The CDR3 consists of 13 residues. This CDR3 is CASRQGTGNTIYF. The CDR3 coding sequence is TGTGCCAGCAGGCAGGGGACCGGAAACACCATATATTTT.

The rearrangement links TRBV11-1 to TRBJ2-7, with TRBD2 matching over 13 bases. The junction had 2 bases not matched to a gene; V was cut back by 5 bases and J by 1 base. Per germline, CDR1 SGHAT and CDR2 FQDESV (reference sequence). The CDR3 length is 15 residues. CDR3 sequence: CASSAGLAGSYEQYF. Here the CDR3 DNA reads TGTGCCAGCAGCGCGGGACTAGCGGGGTCCTACGAGCAGTACTTC.

The table lists this clonotype with a count of one. This chain connects TRBV19 to TRBJ1-5; D remains unclear. The CDR3 has 15 residues. The germline CDR1 and CDR2 sequences are LNHDA and SQIVND (reference sequence). Trimming removed 5 bases at V and 0 bases at J, with 11 bases between. CDR3 DNA sequence: TGTGCCAGTAGTGACGACCTTTATAGCAATCAGCCCCAGCATTTT. It translates to CASSDDLYSNQPQHF.

This clonotype was seen many times. CDR3 residues: CATTTGLEYGYTF. The CDR3 coding sequence is TGTGCCACCACCACGGGCTTAGAATATGGCTACACCTTC. The rearrangement uses TRBV28 and TRBJ1-2; D not certain. CDR1 is MDHEN, CDR2 SYDVKM, per germline. V was clipped by 10 bases and J by 5 bases, with 17 bases between them. The CDR3 length is 13 residues.

This clonotype was observed at least ten times. V usage is TRBV5-1 and J usage is TRBJ2-1; the D call may be TRBD1 or TRBD2 (6 bases each). CDR1 and CDR2 (germline): SGHRS, YFSETQ. The V end lost 4 bases, the J end lost 4 bases, and 12 bases lay between the germline ends. The CDR3 spans 14 residues. The CDR3 loop reads CASSLQGGYNEQFF. CDR3 coding DNA: TGCGCCAGCAGCCTACAGGGAGGATACAATGAGCAGTTCTTC.

The V and J genes are TRBV28 and TRBJ2-1; D may be TRBD1 or TRBD2 (6 bases each). Germline lookup yields CDR1 MDHEN and CDR2 SYDVKM. The CDR3 runs to 14 residues. The V gene lost 3 bases and the J gene lost 9 bases, with 15 bases spanning the gap. This CDR3 is CASSFLVGGTEQFF. DNA for the CDR3: TGTGCCAGCAGTTTCCTAGTGGGGGGCACTGAGCAGTTCTTC.

The chain links TRBV10-2 to TRBJ2-3; D gene ambiguous. CDR3 size: 13 residues. The germline V gene has CDR1 WSHSY and CDR2 SAAADI. Trimming shortened V by 4 bases and J by 1 base, and 6 bases separated the two germline ends. The CDR3 DNA follows: TGCGCCAGCAGTGTGTCAGGCACAGATACGCAGTATTTT. As protein: CASSVSGTDTQYF.

The chain carries TRBV2 and TRBJ1-5, with no clear D. Trimming took 8 bases from V and 2 from J, leaving 10 bases between them. The germline gives CDR1 SNHLY, CDR2 FYNNEI. This CDR3 spans 13 amino acids. CDR3 sequence reads: CASLYGGNQPQHF. The CDR3 coding sequence is TGTGCCAGCCTCTACGGGGGCAATCAGCCCCAGCATTTT.

The gene calls are TRBV7-3 and TRBJ2-7; 8 bases map to TRBD2. Germline loops: CDR1 SGHTA, CDR2 FQGTGA. After removal of 4 bases from V and 7 bases from J, the junction contained 3 bases not matched to a gene. The CDR3 contains 12 residues. CDR3 protein: CASSWSGGEQYF. In nucleotides, the CDR3 is TGTGCCAGCAGCTGGAGCGGGGGAGAGCAGTACTTC. The complete variable domain, with remaining parts taken from reference TRBV7-3 and TRBJ2-7, reads GAGVSQTPSNKVTEKGKYVELRCDPISGHTALYWYRQSLGQGPEFLIYFQGTGAADDSGLPNDRFFAVRPEGSVSTLKIQRTERGDSAVYLCASSWSGGEQYFGPGTRLTVT.

Many counts were recorded for this clonotype. The J gene is TRBJ2-1, the V gene TRBV5-1, with D unresolved. CDR1 SGHRS and CDR2 YFSETQ come from the germline V gene. Trimming pared 4 bases from V and 5 bases from J, leaving 7 bases between. This CDR3 has 12 amino acids. CDR3 in DNA: TGCGCCAGCAGCATACAGAACAATGAGCAGTTCTTC. Translating gives CASSIQNNEQFF.

The chain links TRBV9 to TRBJ2-1, with 9 bases identical to TRBD2. Germline CDR1 reads SGDLS; CDR2 reads YYNGEE. Trimming cost V 0 bases and J 11 bases; bases outside gene matches: 6. This CDR3 is built from 14 residues. In nucleotides, the CDR3 is TGTGCCAGCAGCGTAGACAATAGCGGGGGTCAGCAGTTCTTC. Translating gives CASSVDNSGGQQFF.

This clonotype occurred many times. J is TRBJ2-7 and V is TRBV6-5, with 10 bases fitting TRBD1. The J segment lost 6 bases and the V segment lost 2 bases, leaving 1 base of the junction unmatched. The V gene's germline CDR1 is MNHEY and CDR2 SVGAGI. The CDR3 consists of 13 residues. The DNA of the CDR3 is TGTGCCAGCAGTTACGGGACAGGGGTCGAGCAGTACTTC. It translates to CASSYGTGVEQYF.

In its sample, this clonotype was seen a few times. The chain uses TRBV13 and TRBJ2-2; TRBD2 aligns across 7 bases. After removal of 7 bases from V and 7 bases from J, the junction contained 9 bases not matched to a gene. The length of the CDR3 is 14 residues. CDR1 PRHDT and CDR2 FYEKMQ come from the germline V gene (reference sequence). CDR3 in amino acids: CASKESGKNGELFF. In DNA form, the CDR3 reads TGTGCCAGCAAGGAGAGCGGGAAAAACGGGGAGCTGTTTTTT.

V is TRBV6-5 and J is TRBJ2-6; D gene unclear. Germline-derived CDR1 and CDR2 are MNHEY and SVGAGI. The V and J ends lost 4 bases and 4 bases respectively, with 14 bases between them. The CDR3 has 16 amino acids. The CDR3 reads CASSFQNAPGANVLTF. The DNA for the CDR3 is TGTGCCAGCAGTTTTCAAAATGCCCCCGGGGCCAACGTCCTGACTTTC.

This clonotype was seen many times. This chain joins TRBV12-3 or TRBV12-4 and TRBJ1-5, with unresolved D. The V end lost 4 bases, the J end lost 2 bases, and 18 bases lay between the germline ends. This CDR3 region has 17 residues. CDR3: CASSSLLWGLGNQPQHF. In DNA form, the CDR3 reads TGTGCCAGCAGTTCCCTGCTTTGGGGATTGGGCAATCAGCCCCAGCATTTT.

The chain combines TRBV27 with TRBJ2-3, with a tentative D call TRBD2 (6 bases). The CDR3 contains 16 residues. CDR1 and CDR2 from the germline V gene are MNHEY and SMNVEV (reference sequence). The V end was cut by 8 bases, the J end by 3 bases, with 21 bases between. The CDR3 here is CASSRMSWGETDTQYF. DNA for the CDR3: TGTGCCAGCTCGCGGATGAGTTGGGGGGAGACAGATACGCAGTATTTT.

This clonotype was picked up many times. The V gene is TRBV12-3 or TRBV12-4, the J gene TRBJ1-2, with 8 bases fitting TRBD1. V was pared by 6 bases and J by 4 bases, with 7 bases of the junction left unmatched. The CDR3 sequence is 14 residues long. As DNA, the CDR3 is TGTGCCAGCAGGGGGGACAGGCAATTCTATGGCTACACCTTC. This codes for CASRGDRQFYGYTF.

This chain uses TRBV19 with TRBJ2-3; the match to TRBD2 covers 11 bases. CDR1 and CDR2 from the germline V gene are LNHDA and SQIVND (reference sequence). Trimming removed 4 bases from V and 4 bases from J; junction bases left unmatched: 4. CDR3 length: 15 amino acids. CDR3 protein: CASSTRLAGPDTQYF. For the CDR3, the DNA is TGTGCCAGTAGTACCCGACTAGCGGGGCCAGATACGCAGTATTTT. Full variable domain (rest looked up from reference TRBV19 and TRBJ2-3): DGGITQSPKYLFRKEGQNVTLSCEQNLNHDAMYWYRQDPGQGLRLIYYSQIVNDFQKGDIAEGYSVSREKKESFPLTVTSAQKNPTAFYLCASSTRLAGPDTQYFGPGTRLTVL.

This clonotype was seen at least ten times. The chain carries TRBV6-1 and TRBJ1-5; TRBD1 agrees at 9 bases. The CDR3 spans 15 residues. Germline V gives CDR1 MNHNS, CDR2 SASEGT. With 4 bases clipped from V and 6 bases from J, the junction kept 7 bases outside the gene matches. This chain's CDR3 is CASSGGQGMGQPQHF. The CDR3 region has the DNA TGTGCCAGCAGTGGCGGACAGGGGATGGGTCAGCCCCAGCATTTT.

This clonotype was picked up a small number of times. The rearrangement links TRBV20-1 to TRBJ2-2; no definite D call. Looked up from germline, CDR1 is DFQATT and CDR2 is SNEGSKA (reference sequence). The CDR3 contains 13 residues. V shed 0 bases and J shed 11 bases, with 13 bases lying between them. CDR3 loop: CSARDSIGGELFF. CDR3 DNA sequence: TGCAGTGCTAGAGATTCTATTGGCGGCGAGCTGTTTTTT.